The T cell receptor beta chain described here comes from a study of shared clonotypes between healthy human individuals. Germline lookup yields CDR1 SGHVS and CDR2 FQNEAQ. V trimming: 2 bases; J trimming: 5 bases; junction bases outside the gene matches: 10. The CDR3 sequence is 19 residues long. Produced via immunoSEQ multiplex PCR; TCRdb's table is partial and in-frame only. The data hold approximately 840,000 clones, with about 96% observed a single time. Naive CD8 isolation took CD45RO-negative cells positively selected for CCR7 and excluded terminally differentiated effector memory CD45RA+ cells.

The genes are TRBV7-8 and TRBJ2-2; 14 positions agree with TRBD2. The sequenced sample consisted of naive CD8+ T cells sorted from blood. The source is a man aged 25 to 40 in good health. DNA of the CDR3: TGTGCCAGCAGCTTATATGTTGGGACTAGCGGGAGTTTAACCGGGGAGCTGTTTTTT. Translating it yields CASSLYVGTSGSLTGELFF. The full variable domain, with the rest looked up from reference TRBV7-8 and TRBJ2-2, is GAGVSQSPRYKVAKRGQDVALRCDPISGHVSLFWYQQALGQGPEFLTYFQNEAQLDKSGLPSDRFFAERPEGSVSTLKIQRTQQEDSAVYLCASSLYVGTSGSLTGELFFGEGSRLTVL.